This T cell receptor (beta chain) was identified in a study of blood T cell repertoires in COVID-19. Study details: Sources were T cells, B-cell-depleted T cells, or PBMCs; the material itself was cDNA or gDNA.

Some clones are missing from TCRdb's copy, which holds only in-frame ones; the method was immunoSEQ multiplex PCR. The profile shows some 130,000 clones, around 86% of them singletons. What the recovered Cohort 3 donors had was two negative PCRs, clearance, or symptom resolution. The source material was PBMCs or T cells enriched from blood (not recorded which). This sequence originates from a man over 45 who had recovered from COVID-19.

The CDR3 bases are TGTGCCAGCTCGCTGGGGCCCGATGAAAAACTGTTTTTT. Its translation is CASSLGPDEKLFF. V gene TRBV18 combines with J gene TRBJ1-4, with TRBD1 as a possible D gene (5 bases). In germline, CDR1 is KGHSH, CDR2 LQKENI. The CDR3 is 13 residues long. V was trimmed by 6 bases and J by 6 bases, leaving 11 bases between them.